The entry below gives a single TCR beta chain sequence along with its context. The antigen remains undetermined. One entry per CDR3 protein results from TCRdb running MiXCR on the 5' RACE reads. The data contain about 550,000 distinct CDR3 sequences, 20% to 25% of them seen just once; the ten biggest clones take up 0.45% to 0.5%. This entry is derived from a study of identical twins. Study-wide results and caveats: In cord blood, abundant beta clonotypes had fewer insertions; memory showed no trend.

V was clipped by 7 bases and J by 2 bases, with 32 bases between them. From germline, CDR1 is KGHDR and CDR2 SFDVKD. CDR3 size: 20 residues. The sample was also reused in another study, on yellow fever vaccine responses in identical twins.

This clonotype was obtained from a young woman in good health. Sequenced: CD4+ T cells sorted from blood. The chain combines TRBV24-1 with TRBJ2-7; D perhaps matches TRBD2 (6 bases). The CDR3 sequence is CATSSSPGKSGGSPTYEQYF. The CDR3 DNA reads TGTGCCACCAGCTCCTCCCCGGGCAAAAGTGGAGGGAGTCCCACCTACGAGCAGTACTTC.